This T cell receptor beta chain derives from a study of T-cell reconstitution after alpha-beta-depleted transplantation in children. Trimming removed 8 bases at V and 5 bases at J, with 24 bases between. The CDR3 spans 15 residues. Germline V gene data show CDR1 as GTSNPN and CDR2 as SVGIG (reference sequence). During its preparation, the TCRbeta library received unique molecular identifiers. TCRdb reanalysed the PCR reads using MiXCR and keeps one entry per CDR3 protein. The sample includes some 600,000 distinct CDR3 sequences, 10% to 15% seen only once; the top ten take around 2%. The receptor was isolated from a male patient under 18 who had a stem cell transplant for acute myeloid leukemia, so the T cells may come from the graft donor. The sample consisted of PBMCs, mostly from graft donor cells, taken 360 days after TCRalphabeta/CD19-depleted stem cell transplant. V is TRBV30 and J is TRBJ1-1; D gene ambiguous. The CDR3 nucleotides are TGTGCCGTCATATGGCCACATCCTCGGAGGACTGAAGCTTTCTTT. Residues: CAVIWPHPRRTEAFF.